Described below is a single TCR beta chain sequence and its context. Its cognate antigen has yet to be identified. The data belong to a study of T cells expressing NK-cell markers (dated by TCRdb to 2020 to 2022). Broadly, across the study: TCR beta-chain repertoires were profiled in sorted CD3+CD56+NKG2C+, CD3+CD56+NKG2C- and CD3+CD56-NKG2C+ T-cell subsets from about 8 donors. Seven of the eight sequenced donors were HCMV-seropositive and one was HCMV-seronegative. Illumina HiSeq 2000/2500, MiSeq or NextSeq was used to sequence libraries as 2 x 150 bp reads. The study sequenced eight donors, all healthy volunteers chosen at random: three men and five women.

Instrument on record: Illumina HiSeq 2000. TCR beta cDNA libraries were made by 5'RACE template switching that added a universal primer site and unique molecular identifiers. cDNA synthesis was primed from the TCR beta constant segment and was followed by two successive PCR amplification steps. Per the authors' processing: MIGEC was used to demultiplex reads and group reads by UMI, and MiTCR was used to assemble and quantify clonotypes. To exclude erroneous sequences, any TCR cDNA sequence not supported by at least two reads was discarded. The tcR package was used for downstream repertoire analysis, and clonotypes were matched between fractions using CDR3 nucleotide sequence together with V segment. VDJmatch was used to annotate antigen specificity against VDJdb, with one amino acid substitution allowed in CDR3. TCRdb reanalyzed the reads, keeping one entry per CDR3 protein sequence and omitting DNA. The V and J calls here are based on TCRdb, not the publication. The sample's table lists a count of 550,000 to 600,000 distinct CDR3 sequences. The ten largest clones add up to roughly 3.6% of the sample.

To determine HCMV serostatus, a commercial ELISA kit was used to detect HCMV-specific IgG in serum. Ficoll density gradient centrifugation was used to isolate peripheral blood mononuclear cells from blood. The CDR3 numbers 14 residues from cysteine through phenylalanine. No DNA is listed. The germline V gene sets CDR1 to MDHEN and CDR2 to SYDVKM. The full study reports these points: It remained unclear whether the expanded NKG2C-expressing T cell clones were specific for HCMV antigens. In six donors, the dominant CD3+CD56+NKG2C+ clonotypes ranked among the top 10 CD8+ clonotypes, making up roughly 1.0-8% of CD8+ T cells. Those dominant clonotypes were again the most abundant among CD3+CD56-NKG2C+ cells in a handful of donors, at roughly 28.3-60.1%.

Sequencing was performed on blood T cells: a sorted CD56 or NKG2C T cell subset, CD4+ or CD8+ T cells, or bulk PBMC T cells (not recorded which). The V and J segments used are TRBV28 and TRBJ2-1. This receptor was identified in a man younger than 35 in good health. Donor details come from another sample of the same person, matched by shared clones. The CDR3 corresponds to CASWRAGAYNEQFF.